This T cell receptor (beta chain) comes out of a study of OX40 agonist ivuxolimab in advanced cancers. Across the study: Given to patients was ivuxolimab, an agonistic anti-OX40 (CD134) antibody. The dose of intravenous ivuxolimab that patients received every 2 weeks ranged from 0.01 to 10 mg/kg. Findings and caveats of the study: Clones of CD4+ and CD8+ blood T cells grew by week 6 at doses of 0.1 to 3.0 mg/kg.

Comments on this clone: Its matching antigen is unknown.

The table came from immunoSEQ multiplex PCR; TCRdb's copy has only in-frame clones and leaves some out. This repertoire shows 55,000 to 60,000 clones, around 90% found once; its top ten account for under 3.5%. CDR1 and CDR2 from the germline V gene are SQVTM and ANQGSEA. This CDR3 spans 12 amino acids. Trimming removed 4 bases at V and 5 bases at J, with 11 bases between. The clonotype comes from an adult with an advanced solid tumor such as melanoma, head and neck, liver or kidney cancer. The chain joins TRBV29-1 to TRBJ1-2; D is ambiguous. Sequencing used CD4+ or CD8+ T cells sorted from blood, obtained in a trial of the OX40 agonist ivuxolimab. CDR3 DNA: TGCAGCGTTGGCGACACGGGATATGGCTACACCTTC. This translates into CSVGDTGYGYTF.